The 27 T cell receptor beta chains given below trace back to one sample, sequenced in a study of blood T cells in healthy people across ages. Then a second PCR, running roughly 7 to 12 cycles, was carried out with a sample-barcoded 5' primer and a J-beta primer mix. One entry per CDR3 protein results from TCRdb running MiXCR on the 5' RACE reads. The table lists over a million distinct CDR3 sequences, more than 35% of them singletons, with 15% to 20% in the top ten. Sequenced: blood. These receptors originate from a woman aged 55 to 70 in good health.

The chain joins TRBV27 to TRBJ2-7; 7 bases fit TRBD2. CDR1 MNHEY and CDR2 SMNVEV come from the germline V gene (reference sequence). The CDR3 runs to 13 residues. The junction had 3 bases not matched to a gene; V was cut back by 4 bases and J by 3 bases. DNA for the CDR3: TGTGCCAGCAGTTCGTGGGAGGGCTACGAGCAGTACTTC. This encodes CASSSWEGYEQYF.

Written as DNA, the CDR3 is TGCAGTGCTGACCCCGGGAACTCCTACGAGCAGTACTTC. Protein product: CSADPGNSYEQYF. This sequence joins TRBV20-1 and TRBJ2-7; possible D gene TRBD2, 5 bases. Germline-derived CDR1 and CDR2 are DFQATT and SNEGSKA (reference sequence). The CDR3 has 13 residues. With 5 bases removed from V and 0 bases from J, the gap between germline ends came to 11 bases.

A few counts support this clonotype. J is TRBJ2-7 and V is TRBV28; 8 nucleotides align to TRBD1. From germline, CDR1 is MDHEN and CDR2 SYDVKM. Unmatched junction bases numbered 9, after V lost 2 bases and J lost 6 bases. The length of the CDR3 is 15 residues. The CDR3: CASSLGAQGAVEQYF. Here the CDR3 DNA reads TGTGCCAGCAGTTTAGGAGCGCAGGGGGCCGTCGAGCAGTACTTC.

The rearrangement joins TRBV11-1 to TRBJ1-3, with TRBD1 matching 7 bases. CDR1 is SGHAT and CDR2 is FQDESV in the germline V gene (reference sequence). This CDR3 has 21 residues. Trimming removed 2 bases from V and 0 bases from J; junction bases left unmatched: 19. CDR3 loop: CASSLWKWQQGDPFSGNTIYF. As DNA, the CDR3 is TGTGCCAGCAGCTTATGGAAGTGGCAGCAGGGGGACCCTTTCTCTGGAAACACCATATATTTT.

The CDR3 DNA reads TGTGCCAGCAGCCACCTGGGACTAGACTCCTACGAGCAGTACTTC. Its translation: CASSHLGLDSYEQYF. This chain uses TRBV3-1 with TRBJ2-7; 8 bases are shared with TRBD2. The CDR3 totals 15 residues. In germline, CDR1 is LGHDT, CDR2 YNNKEL (reference sequence). V trimming: 3 bases; J trimming: 0 bases; junction bases outside the gene matches: 4.

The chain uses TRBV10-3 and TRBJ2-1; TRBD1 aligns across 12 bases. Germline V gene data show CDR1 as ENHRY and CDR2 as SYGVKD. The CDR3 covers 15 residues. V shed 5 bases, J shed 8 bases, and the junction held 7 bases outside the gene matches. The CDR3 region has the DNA TGTGCCATCAGTCCGCAAAGGGACAGGGGGCATGAGCAGTTCTTC. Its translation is CAISPQRDRGHEQFF.

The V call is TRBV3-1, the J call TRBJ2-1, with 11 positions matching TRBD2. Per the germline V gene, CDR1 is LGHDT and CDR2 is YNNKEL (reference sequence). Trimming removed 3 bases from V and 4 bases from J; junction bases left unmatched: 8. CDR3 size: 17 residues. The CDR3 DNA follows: TGTGCCAGCAGCCAGACCCCACTAGCGGGAGATTACAATGAGCAGTTCTTC. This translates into CASSQTPLAGDYNEQFF.

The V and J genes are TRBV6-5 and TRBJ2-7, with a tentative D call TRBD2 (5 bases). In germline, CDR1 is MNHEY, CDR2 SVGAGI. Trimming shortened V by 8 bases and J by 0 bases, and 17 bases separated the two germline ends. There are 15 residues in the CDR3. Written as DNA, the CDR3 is TGTGCCAGCCAAGACAAGAGGGCAATCTCCTACGAGCAGTACTTC. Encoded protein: CASQDKRAISYEQYF.

This chain's CDR3 is CASSLVGEGNEQFF. CDR3 nucleotide sequence: TGTGCCAGCAGCTTAGTCGGGGAAGGCAATGAGCAGTTCTTC. The chain links TRBV7-9 to TRBJ2-1; perhaps TRBD2 as D (5 bases). Between the trimmed V and J ends, which lost 1 base and 6 bases, there was a span of 10 bases. The V gene's germline CDR1 is SEHNR and CDR2 FQNEAQ (reference sequence). CDR3 length equals 14 residues. Complete variable domain (other parts from reference TRBV7-9 and TRBJ2-1): DTGVSQNPRHKITKRGQNVTFRCDPISEHNRLYWYRQTLGQGPEFLTYFQNEAQLEKSRLLSDRFSAERPKGSFSTLEIQRTEQGDSAMYLCASSLVGEGNEQFFGPGTRLTVL.

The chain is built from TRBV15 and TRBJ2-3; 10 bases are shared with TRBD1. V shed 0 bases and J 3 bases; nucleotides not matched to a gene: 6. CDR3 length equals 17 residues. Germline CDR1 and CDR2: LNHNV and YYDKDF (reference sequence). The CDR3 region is CATSREPGQGSTDTQYF. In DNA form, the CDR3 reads TGTGCCACCAGCAGAGAACCGGGACAGGGGTCTACAGATACGCAGTATTTT. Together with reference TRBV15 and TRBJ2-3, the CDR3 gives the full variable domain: DAMVIQNPRYQVTQFGKPVTLSCSQTLNHNVMYWYQQKSSQAPKLLFHYYDKDFNNEADTPDNFQSRRPNTSFCFLDIRSPGLGDTAMYLCATSREPGQGSTDTQYFGPGTRLTVL.

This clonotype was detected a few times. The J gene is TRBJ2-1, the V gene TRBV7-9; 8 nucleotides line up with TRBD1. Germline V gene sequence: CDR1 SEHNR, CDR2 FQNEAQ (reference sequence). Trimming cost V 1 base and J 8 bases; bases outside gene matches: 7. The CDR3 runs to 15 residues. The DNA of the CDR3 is TGTGCCAGCAGCTTAGGCCCGACAGGGGTCGATGAGCAGTTCTTC. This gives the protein CASSLGPTGVDEQFF.

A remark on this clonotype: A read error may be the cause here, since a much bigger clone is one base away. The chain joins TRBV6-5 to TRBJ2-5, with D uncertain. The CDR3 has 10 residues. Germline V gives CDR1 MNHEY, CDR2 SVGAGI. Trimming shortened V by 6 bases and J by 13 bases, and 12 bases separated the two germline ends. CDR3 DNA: TGTGCCAGCAGGCTTTCTGAGCGGTACTTC. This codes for CASRLSERYF.

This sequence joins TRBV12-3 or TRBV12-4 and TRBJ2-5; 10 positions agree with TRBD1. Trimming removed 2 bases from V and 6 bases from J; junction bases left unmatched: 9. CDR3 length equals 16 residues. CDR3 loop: CASSLSDRGPGKTQYF. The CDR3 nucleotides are TGTGCCAGCAGTTTATCCGACAGGGGGCCGGGAAAGACCCAGTACTTC.

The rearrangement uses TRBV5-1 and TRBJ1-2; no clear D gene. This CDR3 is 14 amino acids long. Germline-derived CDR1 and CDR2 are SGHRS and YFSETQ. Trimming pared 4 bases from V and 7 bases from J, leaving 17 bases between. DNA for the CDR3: TGCGCCAGCAGCGGGGAGTCTAGTACGGGTGGCTACACCTTC. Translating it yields CASSGESSTGGYTF.

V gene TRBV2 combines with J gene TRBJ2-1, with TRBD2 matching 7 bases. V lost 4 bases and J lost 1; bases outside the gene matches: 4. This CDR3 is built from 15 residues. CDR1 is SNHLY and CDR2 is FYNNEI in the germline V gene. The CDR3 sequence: CASSAPGGSYNEQFF. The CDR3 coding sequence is TGTGCCAGCAGTGCCCCGGGAGGATCCTACAATGAGCAGTTCTTC.

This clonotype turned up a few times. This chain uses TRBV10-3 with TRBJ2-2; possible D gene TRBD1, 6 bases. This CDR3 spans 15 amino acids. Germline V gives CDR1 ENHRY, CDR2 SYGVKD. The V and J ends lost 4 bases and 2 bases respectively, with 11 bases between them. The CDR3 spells CAISVGTINTGELFF. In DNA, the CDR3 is TGTGCCATCAGTGTCGGGACAATCAACACCGGGGAGCTGTTTTTT.

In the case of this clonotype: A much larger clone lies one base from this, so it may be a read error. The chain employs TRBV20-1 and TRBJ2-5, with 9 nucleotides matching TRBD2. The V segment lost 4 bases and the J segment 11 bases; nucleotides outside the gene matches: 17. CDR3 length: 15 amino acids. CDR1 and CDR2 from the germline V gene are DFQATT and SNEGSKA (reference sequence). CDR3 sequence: CSAKDWVAGVHEQYF. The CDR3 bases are TGCAGTGCTAAAGATTGGGTAGCGGGAGTCCATGAGCAGTACTTC.

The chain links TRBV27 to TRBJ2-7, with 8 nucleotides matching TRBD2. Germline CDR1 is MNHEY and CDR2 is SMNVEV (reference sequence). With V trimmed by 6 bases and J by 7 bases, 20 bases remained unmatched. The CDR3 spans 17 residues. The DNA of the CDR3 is TGTGCCAGCAGGCCCCTATCGGGAGGGGCGCGGTGGGATGAGCAGTACTTC. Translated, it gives CASRPLSGGARWDEQYF.

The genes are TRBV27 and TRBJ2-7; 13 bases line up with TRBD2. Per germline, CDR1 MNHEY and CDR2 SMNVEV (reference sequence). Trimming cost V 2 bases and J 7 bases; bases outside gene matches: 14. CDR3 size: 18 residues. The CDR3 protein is CASSLQRVGLAGRYEQYF. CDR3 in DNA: TGTGCCAGCAGTTTACAAAGGGTGGGACTAGCGGGACGGTATGAGCAGTACTTC.

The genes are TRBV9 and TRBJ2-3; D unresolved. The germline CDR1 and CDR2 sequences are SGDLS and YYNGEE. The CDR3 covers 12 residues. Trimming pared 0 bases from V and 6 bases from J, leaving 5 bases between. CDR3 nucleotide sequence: TGTGCCAGCAGCGTAGCTCAGGATACGCAGTATTTT. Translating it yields CASSVAQDTQYF.

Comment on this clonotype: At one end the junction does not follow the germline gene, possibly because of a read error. CDR3 sequence: CACSKREGQPQHF. CDR3 bases: TGTGCCTGCAGCAAAAGGGAGGGCCAGCCCCAGCATTTT. The V call is TRBV12-3 or TRBV12-4, the J call TRBJ1-5; D gene unclear. The CDR3 runs to 13 residues.

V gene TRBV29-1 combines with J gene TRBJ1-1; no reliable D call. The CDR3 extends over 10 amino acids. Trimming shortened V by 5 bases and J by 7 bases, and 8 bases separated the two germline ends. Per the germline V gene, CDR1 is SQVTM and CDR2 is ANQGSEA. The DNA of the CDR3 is TGCAGCGTTAGTGGTCTTGAAGCTTTCTTT. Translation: CSVSGLEAFF. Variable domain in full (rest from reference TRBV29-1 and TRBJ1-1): SAVISQKPSRDICQRGTSLTIQCQVDSQVTMMFWYRQQPGQSLTLIATANQGSEATYESGFVIDKFPISRPNLTFSTLTVSNMSPEDSSIYLCSVSGLEAFFGQGTRLTVV.

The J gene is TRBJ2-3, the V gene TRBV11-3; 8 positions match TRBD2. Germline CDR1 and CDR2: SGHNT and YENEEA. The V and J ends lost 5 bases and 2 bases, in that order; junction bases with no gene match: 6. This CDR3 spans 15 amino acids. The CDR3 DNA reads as TGTGCCAGCAGCGCCGGGGGGGGACCCACAGATACGCAGTATTTT. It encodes CASSAGGGPTDTQYF.

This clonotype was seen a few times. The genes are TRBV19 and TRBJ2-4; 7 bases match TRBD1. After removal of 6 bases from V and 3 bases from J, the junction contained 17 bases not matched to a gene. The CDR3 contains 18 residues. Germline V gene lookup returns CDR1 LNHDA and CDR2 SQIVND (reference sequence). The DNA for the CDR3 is TGTGCCAGTAGGGAAGTCTACAGGGGCCTCTCCGGCAAAAACATTCAGTACTTC. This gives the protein CASREVYRGLSGKNIQYF.

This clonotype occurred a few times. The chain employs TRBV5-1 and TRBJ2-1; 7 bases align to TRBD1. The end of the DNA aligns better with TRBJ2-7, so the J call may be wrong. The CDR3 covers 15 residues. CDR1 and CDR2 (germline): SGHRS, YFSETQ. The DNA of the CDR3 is TGCGCCAGCAGCTCCTCGGGACAGCCCTACAATGAGCAGTACTTC. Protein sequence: CASSSSGQPYNEQYF.

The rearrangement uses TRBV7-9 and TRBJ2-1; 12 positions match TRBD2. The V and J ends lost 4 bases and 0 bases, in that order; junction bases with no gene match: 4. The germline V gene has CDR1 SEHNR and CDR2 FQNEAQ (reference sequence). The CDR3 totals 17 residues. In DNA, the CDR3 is TGTGCCAGCAGCTGGACTAGCGGGATAAGCTCCTACAATGAGCAGTTCTTC. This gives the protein CASSWTSGISSYNEQFF.

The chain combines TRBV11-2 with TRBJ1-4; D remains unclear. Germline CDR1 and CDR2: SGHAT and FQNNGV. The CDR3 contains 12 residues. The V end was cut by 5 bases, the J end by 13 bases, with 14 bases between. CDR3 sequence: CASSHYREGLFF. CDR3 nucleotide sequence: TGTGCCAGCAGCCATTACAGAGAAGGACTGTTTTTT.